A selection of T cell receptor beta chains follows, all from one sample in a study of metastatic and nonmetastatic thyroid tumors. MiXCR reprocessed the PCR reads for TCRdb. The sample carries around 27,000 clones, more than 13% recorded once. Sequencing input: blood. Receptors originate from a female donor with papillary thyroid cancer or a benign thyroid nodule (not recorded which). Some clones in this sample may be carry-over from other donors' samples. Each CDR3 is given with its conserved first and last residue. A D gene is named only where the DNA matches it firmly. Clone size is stated in some rows and not others, as once, few, many or a class when expanded.

CDR3: CASSHGTYATGELFF; DNA: TGCGCCAGCAGCCATGGGACCTACGCAACCGGGGAGCTGTTTTTT; D: .; size: .; J: TRBJ2-2; V: TRBV4-1
CDR3: CSATPGGEADEQYF; DNA: TGCAGTGCAACACCAGGGGGCGAGGCTGACGAGCAGTACTTC; D: TRBD1; size: .; J: TRBJ2-7; V: TRBV20-1
CDR3: CASSRTGGETGELFF; DNA: TGTGCCAGCAGTCGGACAGGGGGCGAGACCGGGGAGCTGTTTTTT; D: TRBD1; size: .; J: TRBJ2-2; V: TRBV6-1
CDR3: CASKGQMNTEAFF; DNA: TGTGCCAGCAAGGGACAGATGAACACTGAAGCTTTCTTT; D: TRBD1; size: many; J: TRBJ1-1; V: TRBV6-1
CDR3: CSARSGGDSYEQYF; DNA: TGCAGTGCGAGAAGCGGGGGGGACTCCTACGAGCAGTACTTC; D: TRBD2; size: .; J: TRBJ2-7; V: TRBV20-1
CDR3: CSAVQGDTEAFF; DNA: TGCAGTGCTGTTCAGGGCGACACTGAAGCTTTCTTT; D: .; size: many; J: TRBJ1-1; V: TRBV20-1
CDR3: CASSFLAGVRNEQFF; DNA: TGTGCCAGCAGCTTCCTAGCGGGAGTTCGCAATGAGCAGTTCTTC; D: TRBD2; size: many; J: TRBJ2-1; V: TRBV7-9
CDR3: CASSQDIAGTSTDTQYF; DNA: TGTGCCAGCAGCCAAGATATAGCGGGAACTAGCACAGATACGCAGTATTTT; D: TRBD2; size: many; J: TRBJ2-3; V: TRBV14
CDR3: CASSLFEQPNQPQHF; DNA: TGTGCCAGCAGCTTATTTGAACAGCCCAATCAGCCCCAGCATTTT; D: .; size: many; J: TRBJ1-5; V: TRBV5-5
CDR3: CSVRGATNEKLFF; DNA: TGCAGCGTCAGGGGTGCAACTAATGAAAAACTGTTTTTT; D: .; size: many; J: TRBJ1-4; V: TRBV29-1
CDR3: CASSKGASSYNEQFF; DNA: TGTGCCAGTAGTAAAGGGGCGAGCTCCTACAATGAGCAGTTCTTC; D: .; size: many; J: TRBJ2-1; V: TRBV19
CDR3: CASSFPGIKSQYF; DNA: TGTGCCAGCAGTTTCCCAGGGATTAAGTCCCAGTACTTC; D: .; size: many; J: TRBJ2-5; V: TRBV28
CDR3: CASSLGGRTEAFF; DNA: TGTGCCAGCAGCTTAGGGGGCAGGACTGAAGCTTTCTTT; D: .; size: .; J: TRBJ1-1; V: TRBV7-3
CDR3: CASSSPGSAWETQYF; DNA: TGTGCCAGCAGTTCTCCGGGTTCAGCTTGGGAGACCCAGTACTTC; D: .; size: many; J: TRBJ2-5; V: TRBV28
CDR3: CASSLGSYNEQFF; DNA: TGTGCCAGCAGCTTGGGGTCATACAATGAGCAGTTCTTC; D: .; size: many; J: TRBJ2-1; V: TRBV7-2
CDR3: CAWSVSGTAYEQYF; DNA: TGTGCCTGGAGTGTATCGGGGACAGCCTACGAGCAGTACTTC; D: TRBD1; size: .; J: TRBJ2-7; V: TRBV30
CDR3: CASSLVNIQYF; DNA: TGTGCCAGCAGCTTAGTAAACATTCAGTACTTC; D: .; size: many; J: TRBJ2-4; V: TRBV7-2
CDR3: CASSLRISGTGELFF; DNA: TGTGCCAGCAGCTTAAGGATTAGCGGCACCGGGGAGCTGTTTTTT; D: .; size: many; J: TRBJ2-2; V: TRBV7-2
CDR3: CASNVVGIDYGYTF; DNA: TGTGCCAGTAACGTTGTGGGGATTGACTATGGCTACACCTTC; D: .; size: many; J: TRBJ1-2; V: TRBV19
CDR3: CAWNTGAPSYEQYF; DNA: TGTGCCTGGAACACAGGGGCCCCCTCCTACGAGCAGTACTTC; D: TRBD1; size: many; J: TRBJ2-7; V: TRBV30
CDR3: CDSSPGGGPYEQYF; DNA: TGTGACAGCAGTCCTGGAGGGGGCCCCTACGAGCAGTACTTC; D: .; size: .; J: TRBJ2-7; V: TRBV7-3
CDR3: CASSSGGTTEAFF; DNA: TGCGCCAGCAGCTCCGGGGGAACCACTGAAGCTTTCTTT; D: .; size: .; J: TRBJ1-1; V: TRBV5-1
CDR3: CSVEAGGYEQYF; DNA: TGCAGCGTTGAAGCGGGAGGTTACGAGCAGTACTTC; D: TRBD2; size: many; J: TRBJ2-7; V: TRBV29-1
CDR3: CASSWASGRFQETQYF; DNA: TGTGCCAGCAGTTGGGCTAGCGGGAGGTTCCAAGAGACCCAGTACTTC; D: TRBD2; size: many; J: TRBJ2-5; V: TRBV6-2/TRBV6-3